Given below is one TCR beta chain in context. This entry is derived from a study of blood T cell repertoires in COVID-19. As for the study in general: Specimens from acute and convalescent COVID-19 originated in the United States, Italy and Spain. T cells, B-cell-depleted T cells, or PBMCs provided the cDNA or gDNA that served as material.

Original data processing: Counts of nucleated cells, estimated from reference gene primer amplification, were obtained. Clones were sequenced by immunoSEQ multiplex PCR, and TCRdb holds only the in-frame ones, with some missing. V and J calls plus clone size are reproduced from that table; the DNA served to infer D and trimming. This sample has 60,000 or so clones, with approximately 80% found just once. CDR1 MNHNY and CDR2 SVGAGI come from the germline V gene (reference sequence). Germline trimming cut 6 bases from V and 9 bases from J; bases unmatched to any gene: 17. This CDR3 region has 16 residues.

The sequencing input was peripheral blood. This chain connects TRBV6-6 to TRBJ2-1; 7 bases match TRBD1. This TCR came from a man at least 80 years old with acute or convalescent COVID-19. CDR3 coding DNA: TGTGCCAGCAGGAACGCCCAGGGGGTAGGTTCGGTTGAGCAGTTCTTC. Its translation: CASRNAQGVGSVEQFF.